This TCR beta chain was obtained from a study of T-cell reconstitution after alpha-beta-depleted transplantation in children. Points from the study as a whole: Diversity of TCRbeta at day 60 was high in some patients, arising from surviving recipient T cells and thymic progenitors.

To note about this clonotype: Its antigen is undetermined. Germline is not matched at one junction end, which may reflect a read error.

The CDR3 has 15 residues. The germline CDR1 and CDR2 sequences are SSHAT and FNYEAQ (reference sequence). A TCRbeta library incorporating unique molecular identifiers was prepared. Each CDR3 protein is one row after TCRdb ran MiXCR on the PCR reads. The sample shows about 440,000 distinct CDR3 sequences, around two fifths of them seen only once. The sequence came from a girl aged 2 to 10 with aplastic anemia, due to receive a stem cell transplant. The chain links TRBV7-7 to TRBJ2-7; 11 nucleotides agree with TRBD1. The input for sequencing was PBMCs, taken before TCRalphabeta/CD19-depleted stem cell transplant. The DNA of the CDR3 is TGTGCTAGCAGCCCCAAGGACAGGGGGCGGTACGAGCAGTACTTC. Protein: CASSPKDRGRYEQYF. Complete variable domain (other parts from reference TRBV7-7 and TRBJ2-7): GAGVSQSPRYKVTKRGQDVTLRCDPISSHATLYWYQQALGQGPEFLTYFNYEAQPDKSGLPSDRFSAERPEGSISTLTIQRTEQRDSAMYRCASSPKDRGRYEQYFGPGTRLTVT.